Detailed here is one T cell receptor (beta chain). Its antigen remains unidentified. This entry is derived from a study of cytomegalovirus exposure and HLA in healthy donors. Trimming shortened V by 1 base and J by 5 bases, and 7 bases separated the two germline ends. The CDR3 contains 13 residues. CDR1 and CDR2 from the germline V gene are LNHDA and SQIVND (reference sequence). Donors counted as nominally healthy when sampled, yet unrecorded immune exposures were likely. Overall study results and limits: Later analysis showed most CMV-associated TCR beta chains appearing HLA-restricted.

The PCR employed 60 Vbeta primers together with 13 Jbeta primers. In the original workflow: It was a later analysis that counted some 80 million unique TCR beta chains, of which approximately 11 million were shared. The method was immunoSEQ multiplex PCR; TCRdb's version includes in-frame clones alone and lacks a portion of them. The DNA was the basis for D and trimming; V, J and clone size are from that table. The data hold some 120,000 clones, with 79% observed a single time. The TCR originated in a man younger than 35 in good health and CMV-seronegative. The rearrangement joins TRBV19 to TRBJ2-3; D might be TRBD2 (6 bases). Sequenced material: PBMCs. This CDR3 reads CASSIGREDTQYF. CDR3 DNA sequence: TGTGCCAGTAGTATAGGGCGGGAAGATACGCAGTATTTT.